The clone carrying this TCR beta chain appeared a few times. Antigen: not known. With 1 base clipped from V and 3 bases from J, the junction kept 5 bases outside the gene matches. The CDR3 extends over 15 amino acids. Germline-derived CDR1 and CDR2 are MNHEY and SVGAGI. Libraries were prepared by immunoSEQ multiplex PCR; TCRdb keeps only in-frame clonotypes and omits some of them. Of 9,500 to 15,000 clones listed, around 46% are singletons. The data belong to a study of siplizumab effects on memory and regulatory T cells. Overall study context: Paired mixed lymphocyte reactions were set up, with siplizumab at approximately 0.9 ug/mL or without drug. Findings of the study overall: Memory T cells appeared less diverse than naive cells, which seemed to contribute substantially to alloresponse. Naive versus memory phenotype went unassigned for roughly 75-96% of proliferating CD4+ or CD8+ clones. The study found that siplizumab significantly reduced alloreactive sequences traceable to unstimulated CD4+ memory cells.

Cells from the mixed lymphocyte reaction were cocultured for roughly six days at 37°C. Sequenced input: CFSE-low (dividing) CD8+ T cells sorted from an allogeneic mixed lymphocyte reaction. The TCR sequence derives from a human donor in good health; the cells came from an allogeneic mixed lymphocyte reaction. Some clones in this sample may be carry-over from other donors' samples. The chain combines TRBV6-5 with TRBJ2-7; 8 bases align to TRBD2. CDR3: CASSYFGGDFYEQYF. CDR3 nucleotide sequence: TGTGCCAGCAGTTACTTCGGGGGGGACTTCTACGAGCAGTACTTC.